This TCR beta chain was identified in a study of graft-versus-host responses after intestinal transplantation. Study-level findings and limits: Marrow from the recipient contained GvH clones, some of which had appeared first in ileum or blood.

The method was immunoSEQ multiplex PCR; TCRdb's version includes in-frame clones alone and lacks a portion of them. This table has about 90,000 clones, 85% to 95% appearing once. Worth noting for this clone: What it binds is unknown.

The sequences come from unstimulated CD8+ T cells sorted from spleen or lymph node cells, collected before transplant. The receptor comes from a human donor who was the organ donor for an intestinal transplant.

CDR3 sequence: CASSSGWPNEKLFF. The CDR3 nucleotides are TGTGCCAGCAGTAGCGGGTGGCCTAATGAAAAACTGTTTTTT. The chain joins TRBV27 to TRBJ1-4, with D hard to call. The CDR3 covers 14 residues. Trimming left V 5 bases short and J 3 bases short, with 10 bases between. Per germline, CDR1 MNHEY and CDR2 SMNVEV (reference sequence).